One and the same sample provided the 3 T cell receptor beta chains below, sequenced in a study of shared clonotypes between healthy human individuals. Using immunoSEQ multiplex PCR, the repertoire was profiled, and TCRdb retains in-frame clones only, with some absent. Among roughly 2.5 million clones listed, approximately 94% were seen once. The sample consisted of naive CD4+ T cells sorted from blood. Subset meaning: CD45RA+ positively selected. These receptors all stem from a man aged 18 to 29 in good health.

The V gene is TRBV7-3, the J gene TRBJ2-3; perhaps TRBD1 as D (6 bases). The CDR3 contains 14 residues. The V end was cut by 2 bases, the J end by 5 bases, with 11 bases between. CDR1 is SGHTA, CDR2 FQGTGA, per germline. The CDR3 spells CASSLLGAGDTQYF. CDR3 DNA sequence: TGTGCCAGCAGCTTATTGGGGGCTGGAGATACGCAGTATTTT.

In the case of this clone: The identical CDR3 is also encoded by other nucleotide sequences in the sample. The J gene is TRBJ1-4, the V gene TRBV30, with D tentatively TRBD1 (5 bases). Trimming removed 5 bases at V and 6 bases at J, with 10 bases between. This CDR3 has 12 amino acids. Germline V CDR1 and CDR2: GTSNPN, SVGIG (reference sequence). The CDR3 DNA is TGTGCCTGGGGGCAGGGTGATGAAAAACTGTTTTTT. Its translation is CAWGQGDEKLFF.

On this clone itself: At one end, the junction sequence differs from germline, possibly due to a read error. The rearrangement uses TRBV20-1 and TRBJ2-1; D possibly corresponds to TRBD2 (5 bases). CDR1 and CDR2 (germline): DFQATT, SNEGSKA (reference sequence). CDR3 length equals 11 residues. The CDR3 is CSVTLGNGQFF. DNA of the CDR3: TGCAGTGTTACACTCGGGAATGGGCAGTTCTTC.